This is a list of T cell receptor beta chains from one sample in a study of CD8 T cells in ankylosing spondylitis. TCRdb reprocessed the 5' RACE reads with MiXCR, giving one entry per CDR3 protein. The profile shows around 490,000 distinct CDR3 sequences, approximately 5% of them singletons. Material: blood, either unsorted or a sorted T cell fraction (not recorded which). The receptors were sampled from a male donor with ankylosing spondylitis. Both conserved end residues are part of each CDR3. A D gene is named only where the DNA matches it firmly. Only part of the rows carry a size: once, few, many, or a class if the clone is expanded.

clone size	V gene	D gene	J gene	CDR3 protein	CDR3 DNA
many	TRBV5-1	TRBD1	TRBJ1-2	CASSQTGGYGYTF	TGCGCCAGCAGCCAGACAGGGGGCTATGGCTACACCTTC
many	TRBV7-2	TRBD1	TRBJ1-3	CASSYDRGTGNTIYF	TGTGCCAGCAGCTATGACAGGGGCACGGGAAACACCATATATTTT
many	TRBV6-2/TRBV6-3	NA	TRBJ2-7	CASSYLVWEQYF	TGTGCCAGCAGTTACTTGGTTTGGGAGCAGTACTTC
many	TRBV28	TRBD1	TRBJ2-3	CASSSTGEGTDTQYF	TGTGCCAGCAGCTCCACAGGGGAAGGCACAGATACGCAGTATTTT
few	TRBV6-5	NA	TRBJ2-7	CASRGGVYEQYF	TGTGCCAGCAGGGGAGGCGTCTACGAGCAGTACTTC
many	TRBV20-1	NA	TRBJ2-3	CSGLESTDTQYF	TGCAGTGGCCTAGAATCCACAGATACGCAGTATTTT
many	TRBV12-3/TRBV12-4	NA	TRBJ2-7	CASSLSGLGYEQYF	TGTGCCAGCAGTTTGTCAGGCCTCGGTTACGAGCAGTACTTC
many	TRBV4-3	TRBD2	TRBJ2-1	CASSQNVVAGVEQFF	TGCGCCAGCAGCCAAAATGTCGTAGCGGGGGTTGAGCAGTTCTTC
many	TRBV12-3/TRBV12-4	TRBD1	TRBJ1-6	CASSPGGADSPLHF	TGTGCCAGCAGTCCAGGGGGCGCAGATTCACCCCTCCACTTT
many	TRBV28	NA	TRBJ2-7	CASRPRTASYEQYF	TGTGCCAGCAGACCTAGGACAGCCTCTTACGAGCAGTACTTC
many	TRBV27	NA	TRBJ2-5	CASSPLGGLVEETQYF	TGTGCCAGCAGCCCGTTAGGGGGGCTGGTGGAAGAGACCCAGTACTTC
many	TRBV11-2	NA	TRBJ1-2	CASSLTRTDNYGYTF	TGTGCCAGCAGCTTAACCCGGACAGATAACTATGGCTACACCTTC
many	TRBV7-8	NA	TRBJ2-7	CASSLAAPREQYF	TGTGCCAGCAGCTTAGCGGCCCCTCGCGAGCAGTACTTC
many	TRBV5-6	NA	TRBJ2-5	CASRVGWGLETQYF	TGTGCCAGCAGGGTAGGGTGGGGCTTGGAGACCCAGTACTTC
few	TRBV18	NA	TRBJ2-7	CASSPAGASSNEQYF	TGTGCCAGCTCCCCTGCCGGGGCTAGCTCTAACGAGCAGTACTTC
NA	TRBV27	TRBD1	TRBJ2-7	CASSFSQGAVEYEQYF	TGTGCCAGCAGTTTCTCGCAGGGGGCTGTAGAGTACGAGCAGTACTTC
many	TRBV12-5	NA	TRBJ1-1	CASGFNTEAFF	TGTGCTAGTGGTTTCAACACTGAAGCTTTCTTT
many	TRBV20-1	NA	TRBJ1-2	CSAGTTAVSGYTF	TGCAGTGCTGGCACCACAGCTGTTAGTGGCTACACCTTC
many	TRBV27	NA	TRBJ2-5	CASGRGAGETQYF	TGTGCCAGCGGCCGGGGGGCCGGGGAGACCCAGTACTTC
many	TRBV28	TRBD1	TRBJ1-2	CASSLLLGAGTGSYGYTF	TGTGCCAGCAGTTTATTGCTGGGTGCAGGGACAGGCAGTTATGGCTACACCTTC
NA	TRBV5-1	NA	TRBJ2-1	CASSSWDRYNEQFF	TGCGCCAGCAGCTCTTGGGACCGCTACAATGAGCAGTTCTTC
NA	TRBV7-9	TRBD2	TRBJ2-2	CASSSYERENTGELFF	TGTGCCAGCAGCTCTTACGAGCGGGAGAACACCGGGGAGCTGTTTTTT
many	TRBV20-1	TRBD1	TRBJ2-7	CSASLPGQGPYEQYF	TGCAGTGCTTCTTTGCCGGGACAGGGGCCCTACGAGCAGTACTTC
many	TRBV25-1	TRBD2	TRBJ2-1	CASSETAGGGPSEQFF	TGTGCCAGCAGTGAAACAGCCGGCGGGGGTCCCTCGGAGCAGTTCTTC
many	TRBV3-1	TRBD1	TRBJ1-1	CASSQPRGSEAFF	TGTGCCAGCAGCCAACCCAGGGGGTCAGAAGCTTTCTTT
many	TRBV5-1	TRBD2	TRBJ2-2	CASSLVASGNWELFF	TGCGCCAGCAGCTTGGTGGCTAGCGGGAACTGGGAGCTGTTTTTT
many	TRBV2	NA	TRBJ1-2	CASSVWGIGDYGYTF	TGTGCCAGCAGTGTCTGGGGCATCGGGGACTATGGCTACACCTTC
many	TRBV29-1	NA	TRBJ2-1	CSVADRFYNEQFF	TGCAGCGTCGCAGACAGGTTCTACAATGAGCAGTTCTTC
many	TRBV15	NA	TRBJ2-7	CATSRVGTWQQYF	TGTGCCACCAGCAGAGTAGGGACCTGGCAGCAGTACTTC
many	TRBV6-1	NA	TRBJ1-1	CASSEQPGDRGTEAFF	TGTGCCAGCAGTGAACAGCCAGGGGATCGGGGAACTGAAGCTTTCTTT
many	TRBV5-1	NA	TRBJ2-2	CASSLEGSSLAGELFF	TGCGCCAGCAGCTTGGAGGGTAGCAGTTTGGCCGGGGAGCTGTTTTTT
many	TRBV9	NA	TRBJ2-7	CASSVGATRTYEQYF	TGTGCCAGCAGCGTAGGTGCGACTAGGACTTACGAGCAGTACTTC
many	TRBV10-3	NA	TRBJ1-1	CAISESWGSEAFF	TGTGCCATCAGTGAGTCGTGGGGCTCTGAAGCTTTCTTT
many	TRBV6-5	NA	TRBJ1-2	CASSYFWGAGYTF	TGTGCCAGCAGTTACTTTTGGGGCGCGGGCTACACCTTC
many	TRBV20-1	NA	TRBJ1-1	CSARTYGRDSEAFF	TGCAGTGCTAGGACATATGGGCGGGATTCTGAAGCTTTCTTT
many	TRBV6-2/TRBV6-3	TRBD1	TRBJ1-5	CATADRDNQPQHF	TGTGCCACCGCCGACAGGGACAATCAGCCCCAGCATTTT
many	TRBV7-9	NA	TRBJ1-2	CASTSWAGYTF	TGTGCCAGCACCTCCTGGGCTGGCTACACCTTC
many	TRBV10-3	TRBD1	TRBJ2-7	CAIGQEVYEQYF	TGTGCCATTGGACAGGAGGTATACGAGCAGTACTTC
many	TRBV21-1	NA	TRBJ1-2	CASRPGQKHGYTF	TGTGCCAGCAGGCCGGGACAGAAGCATGGCTACACCTTC
many	TRBV10-1	NA	TRBJ2-2	CASSESIGSDTGELFF	TGCGCCAGCAGTGAGTCGATCGGGAGCGACACCGGGGAGCTGTTTTTT
many	TRBV7-2	NA	TRBJ1-2	CASSISENYGYTF	TGTGCCAGCAGTATCAGTGAAAACTATGGCTACACCTTC
many	TRBV9	NA	TRBJ2-3	CASSVAPVTDTQYF	TGTGCCAGCAGCGTAGCGCCAGTCACAGATACGCAGTATTTT
many	TRBV29-1	TRBD2	TRBJ2-3	CSVVTSGGGSTDTQYF	TGCAGCGTTGTAACTAGCGGGGGGGGCAGCACAGATACGCAGTATTTT
many	TRBV5-1	NA	TRBJ1-1	CASSFQGRTNTEAFF	TGCGCCAGCAGCTTTCAGGGCCGAACGAACACTGAAGCTTTCTTT
many	TRBV9	TRBD2	TRBJ2-3	CASSVHLAGGEDTQYF	TGTGCCAGCAGCGTCCACCTAGCGGGGGGGGAAGATACGCAGTATTTT
many	TRBV9	NA	TRBJ2-3	CASSVEVSTDTQYF	TGTGCCAGCAGCGTAGAGGTTAGCACAGATACGCAGTATTTT
many	TRBV12-3/TRBV12-4	TRBD2	TRBJ2-3	CASRQESGVTDTQYF	TGTGCCAGCAGACAAGAAAGCGGGGTCACAGATACGCAGTATTTT